The TCR beta chain under discussion was sequenced for a study of T cell responses to AZD1222 COVID-19 vaccine. The data were produced by immunoSEQ multiplex PCR, yet TCRdb's version contains in-frame clones alone and is incomplete. The sample has around 130,000 clones; more than 85% are singletons. V lost 2 bases to trimming and J lost 3 bases, with 18 bases between them. CDR1 and CDR2 from the germline V gene are SGHRS and YFSETQ. CDR3 length: 16 residues. This sample comprised peripheral blood, obtained 28 days after the second AZD1222 dose. The TCR originated in an adult who received the AZD1222 COVID-19 vaccine. This chain uses TRBV5-1 with TRBJ2-7, with D perhaps matching TRBD2 (7 bases). The DNA of the CDR3 is TGCGCCAGCAGCTTTGACTCGGGGGGCACGAGCTACGAGCAGTACTTC. It codes for CASSFDSGGTSYEQYF.